The rows below give T cell receptor beta chains drawn from one sample of a study of regulatory T cells in long-lasting Graves disease. TCRdb called the multiplex PCR reads again in MiXCR, with one record for every CDR3 protein. The table shows approximately 490,000 distinct CDR3 sequences, with roughly 15% occurring only once. The sample was also linked to a second study, of T cells in Graves' hyperthyroidism and ophthalmopathy.

The material was peripheral blood mononuclear cells (PBMCs), obtained at new diagnosis, from a patient treated with antithyroid drugs. The receptors originated from a middle-aged man with Graves disease. CDR3s include the opening cysteine and the closing phenylalanine or tryptophan. The D gene is left open where the match is weak. Rows give clone size only sometimes, using once, few, many, or a class for an expanded clone.

.	many	TRBV28	TRBJ2-4	TGTGCCAGCAGTTCATCCGGGACGTATCACGGGTCACCAATCGCCAAAAACATTCAGTACTTC	CASSSSGTYHGSPIAKNIQYF
TRBD2	many	TRBV6-1	TRBJ2-7	TGTGCCAGCAGCGATTTAGCGGGAGCGTACGAGCAGTACTTC	CASSDLAGAYEQYF
.	.	TRBV7-6	TRBJ2-2	TGTGCCAGCAGCTTAGCGCAAGAGGGAGGGGGTACCGGAGGAGGCACCGGGGAGCTGTTTTTT	CASSLAQEGGGTGGGTGELFF
TRBD1	many	TRBV2	TRBJ1-3	TGTGCCAGCAGTAGGGACAGGTCAAGTGGAAACACCATATATTTT	CASSRDRSSGNTIYF
.	many	TRBV7-3	TRBJ2-2	TGTGCCAGCAGCACCAATAGCGGAGCTGGCTCCGGGGAGCTGTTTTTT	CASSTNSGAGSGELFF
.	.	TRBV5-1	TRBJ1-4	TGCGCCAGCGGGCGGGGATCTAATGAAAAACTGTTTTTT	CASGRGSNEKLFF
.	.	TRBV28	TRBJ2-4	TGTGCCAGCAGAAATAGGAACATTCAGTACTTC	CASRNRNIQYF
.	many	TRBV28	TRBJ2-7	TGTGCCAGCAGCCACCCCTGGGGGGGGCTGGTCTACGAGCAGTACTTC	CASSHPWGGLVYEQYF
TRBD2	few	TRBV4-1	TRBJ2-3	TGCGCCAGCAGCCATGTCGTAGCGGGAAGGGCCTTAATAAAATCCACAGATACGCAGTATTTT	CASSHVVAGRALIKSTDTQYF
.	.	TRBV10-2	TRBJ1-3	TGCGCCAGCAGGGGGGACAAAGTCTCTGGAAACACCATATATTTT	CASRGDKVSGNTIYF
.	few	TRBV11-1	TRBJ1-2	TGTGCCAGCAGCCTCCTTTCCTTC	CASSLLSF
TRBD1	many	TRBV6-1	TRBJ2-1	TGTGCCAGCAGGGGGGACAGGGGGACCCAGGGAGAGCAGTTCTTC	CASRGDRGTQGEQFF
.	.	TRBV12-3/TRBV12-4	TRBJ1-1	TGTGCCAGCAGTTTAAAGGCAGGGCCAGGGGAAGCTTTCTTT	CASSLKAGPGEAFF
TRBD1	.	TRBV19	TRBJ2-7	TGTGCCAGTAGTATCTCCGGGACAGGGGGCGAGCAGTACTTC	CASSISGTGGEQYF
TRBD1	many	TRBV2	TRBJ2-5	TGTGCCAGCAGTGCGTTCAGGGGGGAGACCCAGTACTTC	CASSAFRGETQYF
.	few	TRBV6-1	TRBJ2-1	TGTGCCAGCAGTGAAAGGAAATACTCCTACAATGAGCAGTTCTTC	CASSERKYSYNEQFF
TRBD2	many	TRBV6-1	TRBJ2-3	TGTGCCAGCAGTGAACGGCCAGCGGGAGAAGGAGATACGCAGTATTTT	CASSERPAGEGDTQYF
.	few	TRBV5-1	TRBJ2-5	TGCGCCAGCAGCAAGGGACAATTGCGGGAGACCCAGTACTTC	CASSKGQLRETQYF
TRBD2	many	TRBV3-1	TRBJ2-1	TGTGCCAGCAGCCCCGGACTAGCGCACAATGAGCAGTTCTTC	CASSPGLAHNEQFF
.	few	TRBV19	TRBJ2-7	TGTGCCAGTAGTATTCGGGGCAGGGCGGGCGAGCAGTACTTC	CASSIRGRAGEQYF
.	many	TRBV6-1	TRBJ2-1	TGTGCCAGCAGAGCTTCGGACGGCAGGGATGAGCAGTTCTTC	CASRASDGRDEQFF
.	many	TRBV7-3	TRBJ2-1	TGTGCCAGCAGCTTAAGCGGTGGCCGCGGGGATGAGCAGTTCTTC	CASSLSGGRGDEQFF
.	many	TRBV30	TRBJ1-4	TGTGCCTGGAGTCGGAAAATTAATGAAAAACTGTTTTTT	CAWSRKINEKLFF
TRBD1	many	TRBV5-1	TRBJ1-5	TGCGCCAGCAGCTTGGGGGGAACAGGGGGCGCGGGTCAGCCCCAGCATTTT	CASSLGGTGGAGQPQHF
TRBD1	many	TRBV28	TRBJ1-6	TGTGCCAGCGATACAGGGGGATCACCCCTCCACTTT	CASDTGGSPLHF
.	.	TRBV15	TRBJ2-7	TGTGCCACCAGCAGAGATTTTAGGTCTTCCACCGAGCAGTACTTC	CATSRDFRSSTEQYF
.	few	TRBV7-2	TRBJ1-4	TGTGCCAGCAGCTTAATAGTCGATTTGTGGTCTAATGAAAAACTGTTTTTT	CASSLIVDLWSNEKLFF
TRBD2	many	TRBV27	TRBJ2-1	TGTGCCAGCAGTTCGACTAGCGGGAGGGCCAATGAGCAGTTCTTC	CASSSTSGRANEQFF
.	.	TRBV12-3/TRBV12-4	TRBJ1-1	TGTGCCAGCATCCTGGGGGGGGGTCGGACTGAAGCTTTCTTT	CASILGGGRTEAFF
.	many	TRBV11-1	TRBJ2-7	TGTGCCAGCAGCCCACGTGAGTCCTACGAGCAGTACTTC	CASSPRESYEQYF
TRBD2	.	TRBV20-1	TRBJ2-4	TGCAGTGCACCGAAACTAGCGGGAGGGCTGGAAAACATTCAGTACTTC	CSAPKLAGGLENIQYF
TRBD2	.	TRBV7-9	TRBJ2-7	TGTGCCAGCAGCGCCGGGACTAGCGGCTTGGGGCAGTACTTC	CASSAGTSGLGQYF
TRBD2	many	TRBV9	TRBJ2-2	TGTGCCAGCAGCGATAGCGGGAGGCTGAACACCGGGGAGCTGTTTTTT	CASSDSGRLNTGELFF
.	many	TRBV2	TRBJ1-1	TGTGCCAGCAGTGTTCAGGGAAGCACTGAAGCTTTCTTT	CASSVQGSTEAFF
.	.	TRBV10-3	TRBJ1-5	TGTGCCATCGGAGTCGGGGATAGCAATCAGCCCCAGCATTTT	CAIGVGDSNQPQHF
TRBD2	.	TRBV20-1	TRBJ2-7	TGCAGTGCTGGCAGACTAGCGATCAACGAGCAGTACTTC	CSAGRLAINEQYF